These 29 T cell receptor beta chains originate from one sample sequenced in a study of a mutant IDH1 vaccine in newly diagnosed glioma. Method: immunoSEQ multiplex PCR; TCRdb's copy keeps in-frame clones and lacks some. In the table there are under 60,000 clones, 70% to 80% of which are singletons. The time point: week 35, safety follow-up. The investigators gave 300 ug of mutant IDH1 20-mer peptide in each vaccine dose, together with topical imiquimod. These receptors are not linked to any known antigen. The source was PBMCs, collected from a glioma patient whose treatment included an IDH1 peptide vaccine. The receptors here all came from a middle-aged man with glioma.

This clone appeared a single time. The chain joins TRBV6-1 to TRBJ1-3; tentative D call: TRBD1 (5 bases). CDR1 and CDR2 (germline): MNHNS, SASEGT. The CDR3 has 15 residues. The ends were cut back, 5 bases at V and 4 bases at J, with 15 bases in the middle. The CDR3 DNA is TGTGCCAGCAGTAATTCAGGGTGGGAGGGAAACACCATATATTTT. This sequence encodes CASSNSGWEGNTIYF.

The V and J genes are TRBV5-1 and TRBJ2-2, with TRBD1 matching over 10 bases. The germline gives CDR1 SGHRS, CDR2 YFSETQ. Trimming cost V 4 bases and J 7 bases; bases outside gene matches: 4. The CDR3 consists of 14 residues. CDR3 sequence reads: CASSPGQGSGELFF. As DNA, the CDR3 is TGCGCCAGCAGCCCGGGACAGGGGAGCGGGGAGCTGTTTTTT.

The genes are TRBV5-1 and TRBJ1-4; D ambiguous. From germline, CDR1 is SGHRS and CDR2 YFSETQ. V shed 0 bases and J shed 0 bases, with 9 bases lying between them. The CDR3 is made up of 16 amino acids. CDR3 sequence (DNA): TGCGCCAGCAGCTTGGGGACGAGTGCAACTAATGAAAAACTGTTTTTT. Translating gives CASSLGTSATNEKLFF.

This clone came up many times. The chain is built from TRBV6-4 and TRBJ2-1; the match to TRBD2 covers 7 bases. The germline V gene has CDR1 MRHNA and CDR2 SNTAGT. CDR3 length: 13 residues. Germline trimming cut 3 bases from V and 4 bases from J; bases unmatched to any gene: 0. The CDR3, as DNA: TGTGCCAGCAGTGAGCGGGAGTACAATGAGCAGTTCTTC. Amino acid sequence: CASSEREYNEQFF.

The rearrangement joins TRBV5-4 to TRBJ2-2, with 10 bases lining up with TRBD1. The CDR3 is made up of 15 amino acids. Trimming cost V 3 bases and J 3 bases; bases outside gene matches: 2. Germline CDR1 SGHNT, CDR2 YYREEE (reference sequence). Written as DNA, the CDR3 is TGTGCCAGCAGCTGGGACAGGGGTGACACCGGGGAGCTGTTTTTT. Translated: CASSWDRGDTGELFF.

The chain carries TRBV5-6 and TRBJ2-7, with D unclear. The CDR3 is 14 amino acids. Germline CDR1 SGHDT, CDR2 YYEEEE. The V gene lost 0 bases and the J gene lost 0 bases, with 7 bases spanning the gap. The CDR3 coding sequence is TGTGCCAGCAGCTTGGGTGTCAGCTCCTACGAGCAGTACGTC. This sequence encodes CASSLGVSSYEQYV.

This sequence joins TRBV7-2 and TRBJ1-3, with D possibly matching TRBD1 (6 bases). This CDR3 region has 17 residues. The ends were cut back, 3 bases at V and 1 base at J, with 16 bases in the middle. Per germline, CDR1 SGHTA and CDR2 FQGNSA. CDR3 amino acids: CASSFTGQLGSGNTIYF. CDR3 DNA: TGTGCCAGCAGCTTTACGGGACAACTAGGATCTGGAAACACCATATATTTT.

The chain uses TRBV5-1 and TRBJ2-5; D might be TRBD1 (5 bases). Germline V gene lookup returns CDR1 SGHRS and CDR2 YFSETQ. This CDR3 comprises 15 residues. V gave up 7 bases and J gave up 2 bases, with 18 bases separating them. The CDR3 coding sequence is TGCGCCAGCGGGCGGCAGGGCCTAGGGCAAGAGACCCAGTACTTC. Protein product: CASGRQGLGQETQYF.

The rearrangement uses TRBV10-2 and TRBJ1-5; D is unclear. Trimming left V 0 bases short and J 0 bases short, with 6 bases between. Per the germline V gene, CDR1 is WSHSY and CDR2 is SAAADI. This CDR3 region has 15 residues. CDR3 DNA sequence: TGCGCCAGCAGTGAGTCCAGCAATAGCAATCAGCCCCAGCATTTT. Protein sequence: CASSESSNSNQPQHF.

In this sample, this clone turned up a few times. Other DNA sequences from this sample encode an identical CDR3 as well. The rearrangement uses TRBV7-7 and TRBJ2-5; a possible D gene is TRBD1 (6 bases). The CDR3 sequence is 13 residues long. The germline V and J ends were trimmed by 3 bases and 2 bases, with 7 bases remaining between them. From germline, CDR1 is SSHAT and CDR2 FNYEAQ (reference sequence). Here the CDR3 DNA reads TGTGCCAGCAGCTTGGGGACACAAGAGACCCAGTACTTC. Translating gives CASSLGTQETQYF.

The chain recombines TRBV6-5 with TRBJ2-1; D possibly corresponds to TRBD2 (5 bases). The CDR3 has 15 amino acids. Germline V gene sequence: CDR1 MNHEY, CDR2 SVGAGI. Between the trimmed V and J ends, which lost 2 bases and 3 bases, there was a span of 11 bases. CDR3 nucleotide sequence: TGTGCCAGCAGTTACGCGGCTAGCAACTACAATGAGCAGTTCTTC. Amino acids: CASSYAASNYNEQFF.

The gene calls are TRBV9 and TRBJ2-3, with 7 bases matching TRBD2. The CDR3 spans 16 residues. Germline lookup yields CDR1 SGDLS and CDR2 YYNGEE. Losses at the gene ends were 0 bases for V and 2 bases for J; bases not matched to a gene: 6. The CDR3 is CASSVGAGKHTDTQYF. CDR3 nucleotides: TGTGCCAGCAGCGTAGGAGCGGGAAAACACACAGATACGCAGTATTTT.

The DNA for the CDR3 is TGCGCCAGCAGTGAGACCGGGTCAAACACCGGGGAGCTGTTTTTT. It is translated as CASSETGSNTGELFF. The chain joins TRBV10-1 to TRBJ2-2; no definite D call. This CDR3 has 15 residues. V was cut by 2 bases and J by 2 bases, with 9 bases left in between. In germline, CDR1 is WNHNN, CDR2 SYGVQD (reference sequence).

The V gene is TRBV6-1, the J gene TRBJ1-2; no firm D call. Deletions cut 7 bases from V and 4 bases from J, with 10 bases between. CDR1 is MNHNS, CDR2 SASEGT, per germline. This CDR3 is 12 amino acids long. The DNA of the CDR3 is TGTGCCAGCATGTGGTCCCTCTATGGCTACACCTTC. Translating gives CASMWSLYGYTF.

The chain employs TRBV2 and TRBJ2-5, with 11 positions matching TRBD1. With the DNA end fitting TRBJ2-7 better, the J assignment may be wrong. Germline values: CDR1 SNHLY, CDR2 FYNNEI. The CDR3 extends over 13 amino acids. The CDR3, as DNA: TGTGCCAGCATCGGGACAGGGGGAAACGAGCAGTACTTC. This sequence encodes CASIGTGGNEQYF.

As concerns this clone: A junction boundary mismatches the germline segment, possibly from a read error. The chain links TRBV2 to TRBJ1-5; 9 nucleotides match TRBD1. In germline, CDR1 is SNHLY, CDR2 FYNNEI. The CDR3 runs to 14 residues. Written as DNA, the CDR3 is TGTGCCAGCAGTCCGGGACAGGGCAACCAGCCCCAGCATTTT. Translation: CASSPGQGNQPQHF.

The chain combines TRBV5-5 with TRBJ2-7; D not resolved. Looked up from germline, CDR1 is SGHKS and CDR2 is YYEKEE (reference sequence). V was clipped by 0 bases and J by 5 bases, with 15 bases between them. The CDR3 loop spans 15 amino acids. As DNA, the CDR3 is TGTGCCAGCAGCTTGGTTCGCGGCAGCACAGACGAGCAGTACTTC. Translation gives CASSLVRGSTDEQYF.

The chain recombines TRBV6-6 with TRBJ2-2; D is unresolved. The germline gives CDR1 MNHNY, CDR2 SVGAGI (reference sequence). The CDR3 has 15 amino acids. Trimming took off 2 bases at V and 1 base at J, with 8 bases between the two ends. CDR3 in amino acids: CASSYDGVNTGELFF. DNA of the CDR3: TGTGCCAGCAGTTACGACGGAGTGAACACCGGGGAGCTGTTTTTT.

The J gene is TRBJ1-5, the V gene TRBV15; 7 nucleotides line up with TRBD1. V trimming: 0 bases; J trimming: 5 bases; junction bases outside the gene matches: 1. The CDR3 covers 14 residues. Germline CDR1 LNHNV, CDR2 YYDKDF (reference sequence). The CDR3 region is CATSRDQGDQPQHF. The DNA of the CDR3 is TGTGCCACCAGCAGAGATCAGGGGGATCAGCCCCAGCATTTT.

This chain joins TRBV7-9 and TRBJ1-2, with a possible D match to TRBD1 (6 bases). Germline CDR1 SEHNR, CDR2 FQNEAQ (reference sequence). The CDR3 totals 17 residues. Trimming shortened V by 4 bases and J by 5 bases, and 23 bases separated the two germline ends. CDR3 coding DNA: TGTGCCAGCAGCTACCGGCGTGGGGGCGGCCTGCCTTATGGCTACACCTTC. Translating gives CASSYRRGGGLPYGYTF.

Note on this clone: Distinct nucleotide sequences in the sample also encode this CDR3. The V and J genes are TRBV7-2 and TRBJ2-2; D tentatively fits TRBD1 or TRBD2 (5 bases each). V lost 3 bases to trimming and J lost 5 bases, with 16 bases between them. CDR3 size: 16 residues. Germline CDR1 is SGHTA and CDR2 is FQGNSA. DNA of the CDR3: TGTGCCAGCAGCTTTTGGGGACGTGGGGAGACCGGGGAGCTGTTTTTT. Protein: CASSFWGRGETGELFF.

CDR3 in DNA: TGTGCCAGCAGCCTGCAACAGGGACGATATTCACCCCTCCACTTT. This encodes CASSLQQGRYSPLHF. The chain has TRBV5-4 and TRBJ1-6; D might be TRBD1 (6 bases). Trimming stripped 4 bases from V and 8 bases from J, with 16 bases between. The CDR3 length is 15 residues. CDR1 and CDR2 from the germline V gene are SGHNT and YYREEE (reference sequence).

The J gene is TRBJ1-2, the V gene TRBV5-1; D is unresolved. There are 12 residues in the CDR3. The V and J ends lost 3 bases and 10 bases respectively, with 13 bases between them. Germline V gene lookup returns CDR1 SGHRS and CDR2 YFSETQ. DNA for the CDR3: TGCGCCAGCAGCTCGGGGAGTTTGGACTACACCTTC. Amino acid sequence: CASSSGSLDYTF.

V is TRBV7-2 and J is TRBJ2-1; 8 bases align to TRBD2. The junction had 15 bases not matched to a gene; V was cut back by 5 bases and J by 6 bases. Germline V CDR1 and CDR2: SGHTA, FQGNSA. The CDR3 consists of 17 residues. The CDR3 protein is CASSKPVTSGMINEQFF. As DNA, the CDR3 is TGTGCCAGCAGCAAACCCGTTACTAGCGGAATGATCAATGAGCAGTTCTTC.

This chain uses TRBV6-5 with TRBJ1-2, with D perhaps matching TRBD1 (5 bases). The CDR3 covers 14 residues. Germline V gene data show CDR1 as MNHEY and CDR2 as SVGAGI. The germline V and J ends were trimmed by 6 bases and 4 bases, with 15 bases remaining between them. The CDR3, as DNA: TGTGCCAGCAGCTCCACCAGACAGTCCTATGGCTACACCTTC. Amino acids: CASSSTRQSYGYTF.

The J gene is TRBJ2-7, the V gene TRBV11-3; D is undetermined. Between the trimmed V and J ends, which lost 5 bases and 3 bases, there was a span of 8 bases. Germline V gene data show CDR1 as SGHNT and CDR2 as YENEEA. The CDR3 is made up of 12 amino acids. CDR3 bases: TGTGCCAGCAGCCCCCGAGACTACGAGCAGTACGTC. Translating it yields CASSPRDYEQYV.

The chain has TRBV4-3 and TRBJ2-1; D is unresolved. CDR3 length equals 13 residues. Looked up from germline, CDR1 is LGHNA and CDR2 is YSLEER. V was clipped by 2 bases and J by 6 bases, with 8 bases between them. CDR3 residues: CASSQPTSNEQFF. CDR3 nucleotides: TGCGCCAGCAGCCAACCTACGAGCAATGAGCAGTTCTTC.

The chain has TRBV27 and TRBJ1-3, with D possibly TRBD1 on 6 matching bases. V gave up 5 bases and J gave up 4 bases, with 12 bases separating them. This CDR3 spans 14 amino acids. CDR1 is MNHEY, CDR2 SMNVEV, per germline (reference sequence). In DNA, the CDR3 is TGTGCCAGCAGTATCACAGGGTTAGGAAACACCATATATTTT. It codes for CASSITGLGNTIYF.

The CDR3 reads CASSVVLAGAETQYF. The CDR3 bases are TGTGCCAGCAGCGTAGTACTAGCGGGAGCCGAGACCCAGTACTTC. The chain links TRBV7-2 to TRBJ2-5, with 11 bases lining up with TRBD2. V shed 5 bases and J 5 bases; nucleotides not matched to a gene: 7. This CDR3 has 15 amino acids. Germline CDR1 SGHTA, CDR2 FQGNSA.